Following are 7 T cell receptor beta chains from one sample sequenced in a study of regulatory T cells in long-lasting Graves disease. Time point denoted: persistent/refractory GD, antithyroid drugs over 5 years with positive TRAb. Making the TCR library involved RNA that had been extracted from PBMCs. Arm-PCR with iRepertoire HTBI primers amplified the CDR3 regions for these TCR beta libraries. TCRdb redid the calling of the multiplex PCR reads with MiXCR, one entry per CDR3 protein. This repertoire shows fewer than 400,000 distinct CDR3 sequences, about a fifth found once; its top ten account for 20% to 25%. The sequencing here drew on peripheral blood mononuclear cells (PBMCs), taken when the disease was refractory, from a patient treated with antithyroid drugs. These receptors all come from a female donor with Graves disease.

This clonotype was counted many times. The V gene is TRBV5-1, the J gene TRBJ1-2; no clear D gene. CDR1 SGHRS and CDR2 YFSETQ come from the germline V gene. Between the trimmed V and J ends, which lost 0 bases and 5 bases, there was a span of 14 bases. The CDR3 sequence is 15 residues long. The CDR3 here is CASSLAGSLEYGYTF. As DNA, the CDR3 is TGCGCCAGCAGCTTGGCCGGCAGCCTGGAGTATGGCTACACCTTC.

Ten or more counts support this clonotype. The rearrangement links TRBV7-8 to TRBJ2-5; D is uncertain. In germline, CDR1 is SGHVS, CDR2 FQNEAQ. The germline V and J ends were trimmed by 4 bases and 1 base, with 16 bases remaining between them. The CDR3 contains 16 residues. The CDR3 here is CASSSVQVSSQETQYF. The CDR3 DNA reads TGTGCCAGCAGCTCGGTGCAGGTTTCCTCCCAAGAGACCCAGTACTTC.

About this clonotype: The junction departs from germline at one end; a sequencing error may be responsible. The CDR3 DNA reads TGTGCCTGGAGTGAAGGAACAGAGGAGCAGTGCTTC. Translating it yields CAWSEGTEEQCF. The rearrangement links TRBV30 to TRBJ2-7; D unclear. There are 12 residues in the CDR3. The V gene's germline CDR1 is GTSNPN and CDR2 SVGIG (reference sequence). The full variable domain, completed using reference TRBV30 and TRBJ2-7, is SQTIHQWPATLVQPVGSPLSLECTVEGTSNPNLYWYRQAAGRGLQLLFYSVGIGQISSEVPQNLSASRPQDRQFILSSKKLLLSDSGFYLCAWSEGTEEQCFGPGTRLTVT.

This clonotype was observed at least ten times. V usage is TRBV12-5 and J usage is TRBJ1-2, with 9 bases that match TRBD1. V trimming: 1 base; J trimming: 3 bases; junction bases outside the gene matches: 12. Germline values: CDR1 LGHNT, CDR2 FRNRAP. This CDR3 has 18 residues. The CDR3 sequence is CASGLGRTGTGRHYGYTF. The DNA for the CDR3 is TGTGCTAGTGGTTTGGGGCGTACCGGGACAGGGCGACACTATGGCTACACCTTC.

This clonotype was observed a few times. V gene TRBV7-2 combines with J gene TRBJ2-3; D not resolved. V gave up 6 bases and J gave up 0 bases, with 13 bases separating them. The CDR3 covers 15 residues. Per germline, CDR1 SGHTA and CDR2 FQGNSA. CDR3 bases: TGTGCCAGCAGTCGTCAAGTCTCTAGCACAGATACGCAGTATTTT. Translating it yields CASSRQVSSTDTQYF. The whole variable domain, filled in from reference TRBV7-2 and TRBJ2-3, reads GAGVSQSPSNKVTEKGKDVELRCDPISGHTALYWYRQSLGQGLEFLIYFQGNSAPDKSGLPSDRFSAERTGGSVSTLTIQRTQQEDSAVYLCASSRQVSSTDTQYFGPGTRLTVL.

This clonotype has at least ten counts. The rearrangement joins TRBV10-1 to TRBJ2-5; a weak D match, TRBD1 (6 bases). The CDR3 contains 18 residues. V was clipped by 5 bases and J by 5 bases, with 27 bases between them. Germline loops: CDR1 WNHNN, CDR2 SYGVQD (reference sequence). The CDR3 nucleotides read TGCGCCAGCAGTCATCGGACAGCCACACGACTCGTAGGGGAGACCCAGTACTTC. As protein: CASSHRTATRLVGETQYF.

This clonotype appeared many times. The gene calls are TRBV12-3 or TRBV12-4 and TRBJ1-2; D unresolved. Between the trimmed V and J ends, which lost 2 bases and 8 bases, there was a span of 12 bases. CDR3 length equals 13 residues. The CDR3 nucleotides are TGTGCCAGCAGTTTACCCGTACGATACGGCTACACCTTC. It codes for CASSLPVRYGYTF.